This T cell receptor (beta chain) came from a study of cytomegalovirus exposure and HLA in healthy donors. General study findings and limits: Being productive about 90% or about 30% of the time was typical of most TCR beta V segments in an earlier analysis. Further analysis, carried out later, found HLA-associated TCR beta chains more clonally expanded than equally common other chains. Three chains linked to CMV were shown in vitro to be specific for CMV antigens.

V dropped 4 bases and J dropped 7; count of bases not matched to a gene: 7. The CDR3 totals 13 residues. CDR1 is SGHNT, CDR2 YYREEE, per germline (reference sequence). The PCR was carried out with 60 Vbeta primers and 13 Jbeta primers. TCRdb's copy holds only in-frame clones and misses some; the assay was immunoSEQ multiplex PCR. This table has hundreds of thousands of clones, roughly 82% appearing once. Worth noting for this clone: Antigen unknown.

This sequence originates from a middle-aged man in good health and CMV-seropositive. The rearrangement links TRBV5-4 to TRBJ1-2, with 7 bases lining up with TRBD1. The sample taken for sequencing was PBMCs. The CDR3 reads CASSGGTGVGYTF. Written as DNA, the CDR3 is TGTGCCAGCAGCGGCGGCACAGGGGTTGGCTACACCTTC. The variable domain in full, with the rest retrieved from reference TRBV5-4 and TRBJ1-2, is ETGVTQSPTHLIKTRGQQVTLRCSSQSGHNTVSWYQQALGQGPQFIFQYYREEENGRGNFPPRFSGLQFPNYSSELNVNALELDDSALYLCASSGGTGVGYTFGSGTRLTVV.